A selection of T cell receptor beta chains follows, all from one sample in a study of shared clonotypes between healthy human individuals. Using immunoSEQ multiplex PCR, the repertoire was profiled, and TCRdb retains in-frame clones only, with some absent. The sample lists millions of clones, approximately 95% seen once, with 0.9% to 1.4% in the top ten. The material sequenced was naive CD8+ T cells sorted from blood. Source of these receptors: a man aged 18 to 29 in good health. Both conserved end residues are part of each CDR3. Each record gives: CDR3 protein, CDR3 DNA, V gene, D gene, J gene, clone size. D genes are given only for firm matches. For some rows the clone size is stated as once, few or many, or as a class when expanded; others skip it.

CDR3 protein: CASSGERGRSYEQYF
CDR3 DNA: TGTGCCAGCAGTGGGGAGCGGGGCCGCTCCTACGAGCAGTACTTC
V gene: TRBV2
D gene: TRBD2
J gene: TRBJ2-7
clone size: -

CDR3 protein: CASSSLEGSNSPLHF
CDR3 DNA: TGTGCCAGCAGTTCATTGGAGGGTTCTAATTCACCCCTCCACTTT
V gene: TRBV27
D gene: -
J gene: TRBJ1-6
clone size: -

CDR3 protein: CSVGVGGVYEQYF
CDR3 DNA: TGCAGCGTGGGGGTTGGAGGGGTCTACGAGCAGTACTTC
V gene: TRBV29-1
D gene: -
J gene: TRBJ2-7
clone size: -

CDR3 protein: CASSVGGGTGELFF
CDR3 DNA: TGTGCCAGCAGCGTAGGAGGCGGTACCGGGGAGCTGTTTTTT
V gene: TRBV9
D gene: -
J gene: TRBJ2-2
clone size: once

CDR3 protein: CASSYSMGKPYNEQFF
CDR3 DNA: TGTGCCAGCAGTTACTCGATGGGTAAACCTTACAATGAGCAGTTCTTC
V gene: TRBV6-5
D gene: -
J gene: TRBJ2-1
clone size: -

CDR3 protein: CASSLAGGASYNEQFF
CDR3 DNA: TGCGCCAGCAGCTTGGCCGGTGGAGCCTCCTACAATGAGCAGTTCTTC
V gene: TRBV5-1
D gene: -
J gene: TRBJ2-1
clone size: once

CDR3 protein: CASSQVTSREQYF
CDR3 DNA: TGCGCCAGCAGCCAAGTTACCTCGCGGGAGCAGTACTTC
V gene: TRBV4-1
D gene: -
J gene: TRBJ2-7
clone size: -

CDR3 protein: CAWRLEGGEDTQYF
CDR3 DNA: TGTGCCTGGAGATTAGAAGGGGGCGAAGATACGCAGTATTTT
V gene: TRBV30
D gene: TRBD1
J gene: TRBJ2-3
clone size: -

CDR3 protein: CASSLEGIGYGYTF
CDR3 DNA: TGTGCCAGCAGCTTAGAAGGGATCGGCTATGGCTACACCTTC
V gene: TRBV7-6
D gene: -
J gene: TRBJ1-2
clone size: -

CDR3 protein: CATSTWGEGVKNIQYF
CDR3 DNA: TGTGCCACCAGCACGTGGGGTGAGGGGGTCAAAAACATTCAGTACTTC
V gene: TRBV15
D gene: -
J gene: TRBJ2-4
clone size: -

CDR3 protein: CAISEGPPQPTDTQYF
CDR3 DNA: TGTGCCATCAGTGAGGGACCACCCCAACCCACAGATACGCAGTATTTT
V gene: TRBV10-3
D gene: -
J gene: TRBJ2-3
clone size: once

CDR3 protein: CASSEGTFIYNEQFF
CDR3 DNA: TGTGCCAGCAGCGAGGGGACCTTCATCTACAATGAGCAGTTCTTC
V gene: TRBV2
D gene: -
J gene: TRBJ2-1
clone size: -

CDR3 protein: CASSHSGDTGELFF
CDR3 DNA: TGTGCCAGCAGCCATTCAGGGGACACCGGGGAGCTGTTTTTT
V gene: TRBV5-4
D gene: -
J gene: TRBJ2-2
clone size: -

CDR3 protein: CASSLSGTGGQNTEAFF
CDR3 DNA: TGTGCCAGCAGCTTATCGGGGACAGGGGGCCAGAACACTGAAGCTTTCTTT
V gene: TRBV7-9
D gene: TRBD1
J gene: TRBJ1-1
clone size: -

CDR3 protein: CAISGQGAGETQYF
CDR3 DNA: TGTGCCATCAGTGGACAGGGGGCGGGGGAGACCCAGTACTTC
V gene: TRBV10-3
D gene: TRBD1
J gene: TRBJ2-5
clone size: -

CDR3 protein: CASSFWGTTDTQYF
CDR3 DNA: TGTGCCAGCAGTTTTTGGGGGACCACAGATACGCAGTATTTT
V gene: TRBV27
D gene: -
J gene: TRBJ2-3
clone size: -

CDR3 protein: CASSYSRQPDYNEQFF
CDR3 DNA: TGTGCCAGCAGTTACTCCCGGCAGCCCGACTACAATGAGCAGTTCTTC
V gene: TRBV6-5
D gene: -
J gene: TRBJ2-1
clone size: once

CDR3 protein: CASSFGGAGQPQHF
CDR3 DNA: TGTGCCAGCAGTTTCGGGGGGGCGGGACAGCCCCAGCATTTT
V gene: TRBV27
D gene: -
J gene: TRBJ1-5
clone size: -

CDR3 protein: CASSIAGGANNEQFF
CDR3 DNA: TGTGCCAGTAGTATAGCGGGAGGAGCGAACAATGAGCAGTTCTTC
V gene: TRBV19
D gene: TRBD2
J gene: TRBJ2-1
clone size: -

CDR3 protein: CAWSVLGGYGYTF
CDR3 DNA: TGTGCCTGGAGTGTACTTGGGGGCTATGGCTACACCTTC
V gene: TRBV30
D gene: -
J gene: TRBJ1-2
clone size: once

CDR3 protein: CAISSEATGELFF
CDR3 DNA: TGTGCCATCTCGAGCGAAGCCACCGGGGAGCTGTTTTTT
V gene: TRBV10-3
D gene: -
J gene: TRBJ2-2
clone size: -

CDR3 protein: CASSASGEQYF
CDR3 DNA: TGTGCCAGCAGCGCCTCTGGAGAGCAGTACTTC
V gene: TRBV7-8
D gene: -
J gene: TRBJ2-7
clone size: -

CDR3 protein: CASIPDDSLYNEQFF
CDR3 DNA: TGTGCCAGCATTCCCGATGATTCCCTTTACAATGAGCAGTTCTTC
V gene: TRBV6-6
D gene: -
J gene: TRBJ2-1
clone size: once

CDR3 protein: CASGWDTQYF
CDR3 DNA: TGTGCCAGCGGGTGGGATACGCAGTATTTT
V gene: TRBV27
D gene: -
J gene: TRBJ2-3
clone size: -

CDR3 protein: CASSLADHRANEKLFF
CDR3 DNA: TGTGCCAGCAGCTTAGCAGACCATAGGGCTAATGAAAAACTGTTTTTT
V gene: TRBV7-9
D gene: -
J gene: TRBJ1-4
clone size: -

CDR3 protein: CASSPYRNSYEQYF
CDR3 DNA: TGCGCCAGCAGCCCCTACAGAAATTCCTACGAGCAGTACTTC
V gene: TRBV5-1
D gene: -
J gene: TRBJ2-7
clone size: -

CDR3 protein: CASSSVTGNSPLHF
CDR3 DNA: TGTGCCAGCAGCTCCGTGACGGGAAATTCACCCCTCCACTTT
V gene: TRBV7-9
D gene: -
J gene: TRBJ1-6
clone size: few

CDR3 protein: CASSPSKRGTGELFF
CDR3 DNA: TGTGCCAGCAGCCCCAGTAAGAGGGGAACCGGGGAGCTGTTTTTT
V gene: TRBV13
D gene: -
J gene: TRBJ2-2
clone size: once

CDR3 protein: CAWSQGGNTEAFF
CDR3 DNA: TGTGCCTGGAGTCAAGGGGGGAACACTGAAGCTTTCTTT
V gene: TRBV30
D gene: -
J gene: TRBJ1-1
clone size: -

CDR3 protein: CASSSGLGGEQFF
CDR3 DNA: TGTGCCAGCAGCTCCGGACTTGGAGGTGAGCAGTTCTTC
V gene: TRBV6-5
D gene: -
J gene: TRBJ2-1
clone size: -

CDR3 protein: CASSLSSRQSPNEKLFF
CDR3 DNA: TGTGCCAGCAGTTTATCCTCCCGACAGAGCCCTAATGAAAAACTGTTTTTT
V gene: TRBV27
D gene: -
J gene: TRBJ1-4
clone size: -

CDR3 protein: CASSLGRGTEAFF
CDR3 DNA: TGTGCCAGCAGCTTGGGGCGAGGCACTGAAGCTTTCTTT
V gene: TRBV5-4
D gene: -
J gene: TRBJ1-1
clone size: -

CDR3 protein: CASSLLGGAGGEQYF
CDR3 DNA: TGTGCCAGCAGTTTACTCGGGGGGGCCGGAGGCGAGCAGTACTTC
V gene: TRBV27
D gene: TRBD2
J gene: TRBJ2-7
clone size: -

CDR3 protein: CASSYRLAGLTDTQYF
CDR3 DNA: TGTGCCAGCAGTTACCGACTAGCGGGGCTGACAGATACGCAGTATTTT
V gene: TRBV6-5
D gene: TRBD2
J gene: TRBJ2-3
clone size: -

CDR3 protein: CASSEDLAYEQYF
CDR3 DNA: TGCGCCAGCAGTGAGGACCTGGCGTACGAGCAGTACTTC
V gene: TRBV10-1
D gene: -
J gene: TRBJ2-7
clone size: -

CDR3 protein: CASSITSMNEQFF
CDR3 DNA: TGTGCCAGCAGTATCACTAGCATGAATGAGCAGTTCTTC
V gene: TRBV2
D gene: -
J gene: TRBJ2-1
clone size: once

CDR3 protein: CAGGLAGGAGELFF
CDR3 DNA: TGTGCCGGGGGACTAGCGGGAGGCGCCGGGGAGCTGTTTTTT
V gene: TRBV7-9
D gene: TRBD2
J gene: TRBJ2-2
clone size: once

CDR3 protein: CASSYGQSNQPQHF
CDR3 DNA: TGTGCCAGCAGCTACGGACAGAGCAATCAGCCCCAGCATTTT
V gene: TRBV5-6
D gene: -
J gene: TRBJ1-5
clone size: -

CDR3 protein: CSVGQPNTGELFF
CDR3 DNA: TGCAGCGTGGGACAGCCGAACACCGGGGAGCTGTTTTTT
V gene: TRBV29-1
D gene: TRBD1
J gene: TRBJ2-2
clone size: -

CDR3 protein: CASSHGVAGQELFF
CDR3 DNA: TGTGCCAGCAGCCACGGGGTAGCGGGGCAGGAGCTGTTTTTT
V gene: TRBV5-6
D gene: TRBD2
J gene: TRBJ2-2
clone size: -

CDR3 protein: CASIPWGLPEAFF
CDR3 DNA: TGTGCCAGCATTCCTTGGGGTCTCCCTGAAGCTTTCTTT
V gene: TRBV6-9
D gene: -
J gene: TRBJ1-1
clone size: -

CDR3 protein: CASSGVIPSPDTQYF
CDR3 DNA: TGTGCCAGCAGTGGGGTCATACCCTCCCCAGATACGCAGTATTTT
V gene: TRBV2
D gene: -
J gene: TRBJ2-3
clone size: -

CDR3 protein: CASSLDRGGPYNEQFF
CDR3 DNA: TGTGCCAGCAGCTTAGACCGCGGGGGACCCTACAATGAGCAGTTCTTC
V gene: TRBV11-2
D gene: TRBD2
J gene: TRBJ2-1
clone size: -

CDR3 protein: CASSDSGQGFEKLFF
CDR3 DNA: TGTGCCAGCAGCGATTCTGGACAGGGATTTGAAAAACTGTTTTTT
V gene: TRBV9
D gene: TRBD1
J gene: TRBJ1-4
clone size: once

CDR3 protein: CASSYSAGTKNYEQYF
CDR3 DNA: TGTGCCAGCAGTTACTCAGCCGGGACCAAGAACTACGAGCAGTACTTC
V gene: TRBV6-5
D gene: -
J gene: TRBJ2-7
clone size: once

CDR3 protein: CASSLPRVNQETQYF
CDR3 DNA: TGTGCCAGCAGCTTACCCAGGGTAAACCAAGAGACCCAGTACTTC
V gene: TRBV7-9
D gene: -
J gene: TRBJ2-5
clone size: -

CDR3 protein: CASSSGSSYEQYF
CDR3 DNA: TGTGCCAGTAGTTCGGGGAGCTCCTACGAGCAGTACTTC
V gene: TRBV19
D gene: -
J gene: TRBJ2-7
clone size: -

CDR3 protein: CASGGDRFQETQYF
CDR3 DNA: TGTGCCAGCGGAGGGGACAGATTTCAAGAGACCCAGTACTTC
V gene: TRBV7-8
D gene: -
J gene: TRBJ2-5
clone size: -

CDR3 protein: CASSPYGDRGDDEQFF
CDR3 DNA: TGTGCCAGCAGTCCCTATGGGGACAGGGGGGACGATGAGCAGTTCTTC
V gene: TRBV25-1
D gene: TRBD1
J gene: TRBJ2-1
clone size: -

CDR3 protein: CASKPSTYIYEQYF
CDR3 DNA: TGTGCCAGCAAGCCGTCTACTTATATCTACGAGCAGTACTTC
V gene: TRBV6-5
D gene: -
J gene: TRBJ2-7
clone size: once

CDR3 protein: CASSEGLAVYEQYF
CDR3 DNA: TGTGCCAGCAGTGAGGGACTAGCGGTCTACGAGCAGTACTTC
V gene: TRBV6-1
D gene: TRBD2
J gene: TRBJ2-7
clone size: -

CDR3 protein: CASSYSEGWGRNTIYF
CDR3 DNA: TGTGCCAGCAGTTACTCGGAGGGATGGGGCAGGAACACCATATATTTT
V gene: TRBV6-5
D gene: -
J gene: TRBJ1-3
clone size: -